These T cell receptor beta chains were read from a single sample in a study of shared clonotypes between healthy human individuals. Measured with immunoSEQ multiplex PCR; TCRdb has only the in-frame clones, and not every one. The top ten clones hold about 0.4% of a sample with about 1.5 million clones, approximately 98% of them seen once. The source material was naive CD4+ T cells sorted from blood. The source is a man aged 30 to 39 in good health. Each CDR3 is given with its conserved first and last residue. Size values are once, few and many counts, or a class for expanded clones, and some rows have none.

length: 13; J: TRBJ2-7; size: -; V: TRBV28; CDR3: CASKSDNTYEQYF
length: 14; J: -; size: -; V: TRBV19; CDR3: CASSWVGDPGTQYF
length: 13; J: TRBJ1-1; size: once; V: TRBV7-9; CDR3: CASSLEPLTEAFF
length: 15; J: TRBJ1-2; size: -; V: TRBV28; CDR3: CASSLPSMREYGYTF
length: 13; J: TRBJ2-1; size: -; V: TRBV28; CDR3: CASSLITRTGQFF
length: 14; J: TRBJ1-4; size: few; V: TRBV19; CDR3: CASQDIELNEKLFF
length: 15; J: TRBJ2-3; size: -; V: TRBV7-8; CDR3: CASSLAGARMDTQYF
length: 14; J: TRBJ2-5; size: once; V: TRBV18; CDR3: CASSPGRGQETQYF
length: 15; J: TRBJ1-4; size: -; V: TRBV9; CDR3: CASSVMGQGNEKLFF
length: 15; J: TRBJ2-7; size: -; V: TRBV6-6; CDR3: CASSSGTGFPYEQYF
length: 15; J: TRBJ1-3; size: -; V: TRBV7-2; CDR3: CASSQRGQRGNTIYF
length: 15; J: TRBJ1-5; size: -; V: TRBV6-1; CDR3: CASTLQGGVNQPQHF
length: 13; J: TRBJ1-5; size: -; V: TRBV5-8; CDR3: CASRPHSNQPQHF
length: 10; J: TRBJ2-1; size: once; V: TRBV30; CDR3: CAWGAPGKFF
length: 16; J: TRBJ2-7; size: once; V: TRBV15; CDR3: CATSRDWGQGGVEQYF
length: 16; J: TRBJ2-2; size: -; V: TRBV18; CDR3: CASSPSVDPNTGELFF
length: 16; J: TRBJ1-1; size: -; V: TRBV18; CDR3: CASSPRFPGAGTEAFF
length: 18; J: TRBJ2-6; size: -; V: TRBV7-3; CDR3: CASRPGGGGISGANVLTF
length: 14; J: TRBJ2-7; size: -; V: TRBV9; CDR3: CASSPPGRGREQYF
length: 15; J: TRBJ2-1; size: -; V: TRBV18; CDR3: CASSPGQGGYNEQFF
length: 13; J: TRBJ2-7; size: -; V: TRBV6-1; CDR3: CASTGLVSYEQYF
length: 14; J: TRBJ2-7; size: -; V: TRBV7-2; CDR3: CASSRVGSTYEQYF
length: 19; J: TRBJ2-1; size: -; V: TRBV28; CDR3: CASSFLGTSGSGSYNEQFF